This T cell receptor beta chain is from a study of T-cell reconstitution after alpha-beta-depleted transplantation in children. Study-wide results and limits: Reports say that about two months after transplant, the alpha-beta T cells came out of several hundred graft clones that had expanded.

About this clonotype itself: The antigen is undetermined.

Unique molecular identifiers were used to barcode this TCRbeta library. MiXCR was run by TCRdb on the PCR reads, yielding one entry per CDR3 protein. In the table there are about 980,000 distinct CDR3 sequences, around 30% of which are singletons. The sequence was obtained from a boy in the first two years of life who had a stem cell transplant for SCID, so the T cells may come from the graft donor. This material consisted of PBMCs, mostly from graft donor cells, taken 360 days after TCRalphabeta/CD19-depleted stem cell transplant.

The CDR3 DNA reads as TGTGCCAGCAGCTTATATCCATACAGCACCACAGATACGCAGTATTTT. It specifies CASSLYPYSTTDTQYF. The gene calls are TRBV7-2 and TRBJ2-3; no firm D call. CDR1 is SGHTA, CDR2 FQGNSA, per germline. The V end was cut by 2 bases, the J end by 2 bases, with 14 bases between. The CDR3 is 16 residues long.